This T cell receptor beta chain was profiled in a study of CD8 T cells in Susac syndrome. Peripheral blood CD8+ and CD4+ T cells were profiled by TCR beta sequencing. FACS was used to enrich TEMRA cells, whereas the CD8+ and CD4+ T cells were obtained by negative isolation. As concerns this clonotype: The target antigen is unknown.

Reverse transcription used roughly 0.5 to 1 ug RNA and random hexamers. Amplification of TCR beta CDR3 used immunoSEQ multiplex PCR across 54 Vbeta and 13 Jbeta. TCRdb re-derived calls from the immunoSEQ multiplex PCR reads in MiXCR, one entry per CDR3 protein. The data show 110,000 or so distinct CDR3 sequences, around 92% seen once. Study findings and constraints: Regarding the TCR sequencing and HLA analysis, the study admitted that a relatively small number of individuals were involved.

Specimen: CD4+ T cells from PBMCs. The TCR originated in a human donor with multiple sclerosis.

The CDR3: CASSQWTGPEQFF. CDR3 sequence (DNA): TGTGCCAGCAGCCAATGGACAGGCCCCGAGCAGTTCTTC. The gene calls are TRBV14 and TRBJ2-1, with 7 bases matching TRBD1. CDR1 is SGHDN, CDR2 FVKESK, per germline. The J segment lost 10 bases and the V segment lost 2 bases, leaving 5 bases of the junction unmatched. The CDR3 is 13 residues long.